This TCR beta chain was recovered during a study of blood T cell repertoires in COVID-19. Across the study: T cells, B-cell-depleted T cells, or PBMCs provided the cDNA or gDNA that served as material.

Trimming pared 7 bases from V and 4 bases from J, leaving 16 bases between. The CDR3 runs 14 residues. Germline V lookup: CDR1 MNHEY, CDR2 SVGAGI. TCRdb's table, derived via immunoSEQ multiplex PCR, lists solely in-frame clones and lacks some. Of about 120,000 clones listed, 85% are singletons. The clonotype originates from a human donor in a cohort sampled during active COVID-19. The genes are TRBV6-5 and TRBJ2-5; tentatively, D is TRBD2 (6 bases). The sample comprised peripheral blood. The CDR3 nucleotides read TGTGCCAGCATGTTCGGAGGGTTTGGAGAGACCCAGTACTTC. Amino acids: CASMFGGFGETQYF.